These T cell receptor beta chains were read from a single sample in a study of glioma-infiltrating T cells after dendritic cell vaccination. TCRdb keeps only in-frame clones here, not all; method: immunoSEQ multiplex PCR. This sample has tens of thousands of clones, with about 79% found just once. Sample: blood, taken after dendritic cell vaccination. These receptors all come from a human donor with glioblastoma. The conserved cysteine and the conserved F or W are not part of the CDR3 here. The order of the fields is CDR3 length, clone size, J gene, V gene, CDR3 protein. Where a row states a size, it is once, few, many or the class of an expanded clone; other rows omit it.

>13|.|TRBJ1-2|TRBV6-1
ASSDVGFYGGGYT
>13|.|TRBJ1-5|TRBV6-1
ASSEPYRADQPQH
>12|.|TRBJ2-7|TRBV4-3
ASSRTSGGYEQY
>14|.|TRBJ2-3|TRBV14
ASSQWQRGGTDTQY
>13|few|TRBJ1-3|TRBV14
ASSQVGQPGDTIY
>13|.|TRBJ1-5|TRBV10-3
AISENRDSNQPQH
>10|few|TRBJ2-1|TRBV4-3
ASSQDLNEQF
>14|.|TRBJ2-5|TRBV5-1
ASSLPGGVGAETQY
>11|.|TRBJ2-7|TRBV6-1
ASSENRVSEQY
>13|once|TRBJ1-1|TRBV19
ASSIPGQGATEAF
>13|.|TRBJ2-5|TRBV5-1
ASSSTGTPITSQY
>15|.|TRBJ2-3|TRBV15
ATSRDRLAGATDTQY
>13|once|.|TRBV19
ASSPTGGDSYEQY
>12|once|TRBJ1-1|TRBV2
ASSRDGYGTEAF
>9|.|TRBJ1-2|TRBV28
ASSSHLGYT
>13|once|TRBJ2-1|TRBV5-1
ASSLADREYNEQF
>13|.|TRBJ1-4|TRBV15
ATINAGTANEKLF